This T cell receptor beta chain was retrieved from a study of spatial heterogeneity in lung cancer. In the study overall: There were, on average, more than eight raw-read appearances for each unique TCR and UMI combination.

This clonotype has a handful of counts. Its target is unknown. The CDR3 has 15 residues. Trimming cost V 3 bases and J 1 base, with 11 bases left between them. The germline V gene encodes CDR1 MNHNS and CDR2 SASEGT. Regarding the study as a whole: For expanded intratumoral alpha and beta TCRs, counts tracked tumor mutation counts. Ubiquitous and regional nonsynonymous mutations were tracked by counts of ubiquitous and regional expanded TCRs, respectively.

Time point specified: sample taken at primary tumor resection. The authors sequenced whole RNA from tumor, nontumor lung or frozen PBMC without sorting. TCRdb ran MiXCR on the 5' RACE reads and lists one entry per CDR3 protein. The sample includes 20,000 to 30,000 distinct CDR3 sequences, approximately 8.8% of them seen just once. The sequence derives from a male donor with early-stage non-small cell lung cancer. Material: lung tumor tissue, obtained at surgery. The chain has TRBV6-1 and TRBJ2-3, with D perhaps TRBD1 (6 bases). The CDR3 DNA follows: TGTGCCAGCAGTGATCCAGGACAGCGCACAGATACGCAGTATTTT. Amino acid sequence: CASSDPGQRTDTQYF.